The source of this T cell receptor beta chain is a study of glioma-infiltrating T cells. This CDR3 spans 15 amino acids. Germline CDR1 reads SGHTA; CDR2 reads FQGNSA. With regard to this clonotype: Germline and junction disagree at one end, which may indicate a read error.

The iRepertoire nested amplicon-rescue multiplex PCR amplified TCR alpha and beta CDR3s from RNA. TCRdb reprocessed the multiplex PCR reads with MiXCR, giving one entry per CDR3 protein. The table shows 300,000 to 450,000 distinct CDR3 sequences, with about two fifths occurring only once. The source of this sequence is a human donor with low-grade glioma or glioblastoma, undergoing nonglioma brain surgery, or in good health (not recorded which). The chain has TRBV7-2 and TRBJ2-7; D gene uncertain. Input material: glioma tissue, nonneoplastic brain tissue, or PBMCs (not recorded which). The CDR3 region has the DNA TGCGCCAGCAGCCAAGTACAAGGTTCTTCCTACGAGCAGTACTTC. Its protein product is CASSQVQGSSYEQYF. The complete variable domain, with remaining parts taken from reference TRBV7-2 and TRBJ2-7, reads GAGVSQSPSNKVTEKGKDVELRCDPISGHTALYWYRQSLGQGLEFLIYFQGNSAPDKSGLPSDRFSAERTGGSVSTLTIQRTQQEDSAVYLCASSQVQGSSYEQYFGPGTRLTVT.